The 27 T cell receptor beta chains reported below all come from one sample, sequenced in a study of cytomegalovirus exposure and HLA in healthy donors. PCR amplification relied on 60 Vbeta primers (plus 13 Jbeta primers). The protocol was immunoSEQ multiplex PCR, while the TCRdb copy is restricted to in-frame clones and leaves out a portion. The sample records fewer than 40,000 clones, about nine tenths being singletons. The source material was PBMCs. The receptors here all came from a woman aged 40 to 50 in good health and CMV-seropositive.

J is TRBJ2-1 and V is TRBV7-2; D not certain. This CDR3 spans 14 amino acids. With 0 bases removed from V and 6 bases from J, the gap between germline ends came to 9 bases. Germline assignment: CDR1 SGHTA and CDR2 FQGNSA. The CDR3 reads CASSLAFSSNEQFF. For the CDR3, the DNA is TGTGCCAGCAGCTTAGCCTTTTCTAGCAATGAGCAGTTCTTC.

The chain has TRBV5-6 and TRBJ2-7, with TRBD1 identical over 7 bases. This CDR3 has 14 amino acids. Germline assignment: CDR1 SGHDT and CDR2 YYEEEE. Germline trimming cut 3 bases from V and 4 bases from J; bases unmatched to any gene: 7. CDR3 protein: CASSSAQGEYEQYF. The CDR3 DNA is TGTGCCAGCAGCTCCGCTCAGGGGGAGTACGAGCAGTACTTC. The variable domain in full, completed from reference TRBV5-6 and TRBJ2-7, reads DAGVTQSPTHLIKTRGQQVTLRCSPKSGHDTVSWYQQALGQGPQFIFQYYEEEERQRGNFPDRFSGHQFPNYSSELNVNALLLGDSALYLCASSSAQGEYEQYFGPGTRLTVT.

The chain is built from TRBV7-9 and TRBJ2-7; D perhaps matches TRBD2 (6 bases). The germline gives CDR1 SEHNR, CDR2 FQNEAQ (reference sequence). The V gene lost 8 bases and the J gene lost 6 bases, with 14 bases spanning the gap. The CDR3 is 12 amino acids. The CDR3 DNA follows: TGTGCCAGCGCCACTGCCGGGGGCGAGCAGTACTTC. It yields the protein CASATAGGEQYF.

The gene calls are TRBV6-5 and TRBJ2-2; no clear D gene. Germline assignment: CDR1 MNHEY and CDR2 SVGAGI. The V gene lost 5 bases and the J gene lost 2 bases, with 6 bases spanning the gap. This CDR3 region has 13 residues. CDR3: CASSRSNTGELFF. CDR3 nucleotide sequence: TGTGCCAGCAGTCGGTCTAACACCGGGGAGCTGTTTTTT.

J is TRBJ2-1 and V is TRBV11-1; D perhaps matches TRBD2 (5 bases). This CDR3 comprises 15 residues. V lost 5 bases and J lost 1, with 12 bases in between. From germline, CDR1 is SGHAT and CDR2 FQDESV (reference sequence). The CDR3 loop reads CASSRKTGSYNEQFF. In DNA, the CDR3 is TGTGCCAGCAGCCGAAAAACGGGATCCTACAATGAGCAGTTCTTC.

This clone was seen a single time. The chain has TRBV6-5 and TRBJ1-2; the D gene is possibly TRBD1 (6 bases). The CDR3 is 13 amino acids. Germline V gene data show CDR1 as MNHEY and CDR2 as SVGAGI. The germline V and J ends were trimmed by 6 bases and 7 bases, with 15 bases remaining between them. This chain's CDR3 is CASSLDTGRGYTF. The CDR3 bases are TGTGCCAGCAGCCTCGATACAGGGCGTGGCTACACCTTC.

This chain joins TRBV6-5 and TRBJ2-7, with TRBD1 as a possible D gene (6 bases). The germline V and J ends were trimmed by 0 bases and 6 bases, with 15 bases remaining between them. CDR1 is MNHEY and CDR2 is SVGAGI in the germline V gene. The CDR3 contains 15 residues. The CDR3 loop is CASSYSGTQGSEQYF. CDR3 nucleotides: TGTGCCAGCAGTTACTCCGGGACCCAGGGGTCCGAGCAGTACTTC.

This clone has a single count. The gene calls are TRBV2 and TRBJ2-5, with D hard to call. CDR3 length: 13 amino acids. The germline CDR1 and CDR2 sequences are SNHLY and FYNNEI. V was pared by 0 bases and J by 2 bases, with 4 bases between. CDR3 protein: CASSEALQETQYF. The CDR3 DNA sequence: TGTGCCAGCAGTGAAGCCTTGCAAGAGACCCAGTACTTC.

The CDR3 protein is CSVERQGFYGTDTQYF. The CDR3 bases are TGCAGCGTTGAACGGCAGGGGTTCTACGGCACAGATACGCAGTATTTT. The chain links TRBV29-1 to TRBJ2-3, with a tentative D call TRBD1 (6 bases). The CDR3 extends over 16 amino acids. Germline CDR1 and CDR2: SQVTM and ANQGSEA. Trimming stripped 2 bases from V and 1 base from J, with 16 bases between.

This clone appeared a few times. This chain uses TRBV6-6 with TRBJ1-1, with D possibly matching TRBD1 (5 bases). The CDR3 has 13 amino acids. Germline CDR1 and CDR2: MNHNY and SVGAGI (reference sequence). Trimming removed 8 bases at V and 5 bases at J, with 15 bases between. Here the CDR3 DNA reads TGTGCCAGCCACCCCGGCGGGGGAACTGAAGCTTTCTTT. This sequence encodes CASHPGGGTEAFF.

About this clone itself: In the same sample, other DNA sequences code for this CDR3. The J gene is TRBJ1-2, the V gene TRBV7-2, with TRBD1 matching 10 bases. CDR1 SGHTA and CDR2 FQGNSA come from the germline V gene. This CDR3 has 16 amino acids. V lost 3 bases and J lost 1; bases outside the gene matches: 5. CDR3 in DNA: TGTGCCAGCAGCTTGGCGACAGGGGGCGTTAACTATGGCTACACCTTC. It specifies CASSLATGGVNYGYTF.

The V call is TRBV18, the J call TRBJ2-5, with D possibly TRBD2 on 6 matching bases. The CDR3 totals 14 residues. Trimming shortened V by 1 base and J by 4 bases, and 10 bases separated the two germline ends. Germline values: CDR1 KGHSH, CDR2 LQKENI. DNA of the CDR3: TGTGCCAGCTCACCACTGGGGGAGGTAGAGACCCAGTACTTC. Amino acids: CASSPLGEVETQYF.

This clone was counted a few times. The CDR3 coding sequence is TGTGCCAGCAGCTTAGCGCGTATAGGGAGAAATACTGAAGCTTTCTTT. This gives the protein CASSLARIGRNTEAFF. V usage is TRBV7-9 and J usage is TRBJ1-1; D is ambiguous. CDR3 length equals 16 residues. Trimming removed 0 bases at V and 5 bases at J, with 16 bases between. Per the germline V gene, CDR1 is SEHNR and CDR2 is FQNEAQ (reference sequence).

V usage is TRBV6-1 and J usage is TRBJ2-5, with TRBD1 matching 7 bases. The J call could be wrong; TRBJ2-7 is a better fit for the DNA end. The CDR3 is made up of 15 amino acids. Germline V gives CDR1 MNHNS, CDR2 SASEGT. CDR3 DNA: TGTGCCAGCAGCGCCGCGCAGGGGGTAACCTACGAGCAGTACTTC. Amino acids: CASSAAQGVTYEQYF.

This chain uses TRBV7-6 with TRBJ2-2; 9 nucleotides agree with TRBD1. The CDR3 loop spans 17 amino acids. Germline assignment: CDR1 SGHVS and CDR2 FNYEAQ. V gave up 4 bases and J gave up 5 bases; unmatched junction bases: 11. The CDR3 loop is CASSSTQTGGNTGELFF. The CDR3 nucleotides are TGTGCCAGCAGCTCGACGCAGACAGGGGGTAATACCGGGGAGCTGTTTTTT.

This sequence joins TRBV4-3 and TRBJ2-7; weak D call: TRBD2 (5 bases). V was shortened by 1 base and J by 7 bases, with 5 bases between the two germline ends. CDR3 length equals 11 residues. Germline assignment: CDR1 LGHNA and CDR2 YSLEER. CDR3 protein: CASSQGEEQYF. The CDR3, as DNA: TGCGCCAGCAGCCAAGGGGAGGAGCAGTACTTC.

V is TRBV11-2 and J is TRBJ2-5, with TRBD1 as a possible D gene (5 bases). CDR1 and CDR2 (germline): SGHAT, FQNNGV. CDR3 size: 16 residues. The V end was cut by 0 bases, the J end by 1 base, with 12 bases between. The CDR3 coding sequence is TGTGCCAGCAGCTTAGATCCGGGCAGGGCCCAAGAGACCCAGTACTTC. Protein: CASSLDPGRAQETQYF.

The chain carries TRBV6-5 and TRBJ1-1; D is ambiguous. V shed 8 bases and J shed 1 base, with 11 bases lying between them. The CDR3 totals 13 residues. Germline CDR1 and CDR2: MNHEY and SVGAGI. The CDR3: CASQIQENTEAFF. The DNA for the CDR3 is TGTGCCAGCCAGATCCAGGAGAACACTGAAGCTTTCTTT.

The chain links TRBV5-1 to TRBJ1-2, with D possibly TRBD1 on 5 matching bases. V gave up 3 bases and J gave up 5 bases, with 14 bases separating them. Germline-derived CDR1 and CDR2 are SGHRS and YFSETQ. The CDR3 has 14 residues. In nucleotides, the CDR3 is TGCGCCAGCAGCTCAGGGACTAAAGGTTATGGCTACACCTTC. Translating gives CASSSGTKGYGYTF.

The gene calls are TRBV4-1 and TRBJ2-1; 11 bases are a match to TRBD1. This CDR3 comprises 17 residues. With V trimmed by 3 bases and J by 1 base, 5 bases remained unmatched. The germline CDR1 and CDR2 sequences are MGHRA and YSYEKL. Here the CDR3 reads CASSHGGDRGSYNEQFF. The CDR3 coding sequence is TGCGCCAGCAGCCATGGTGGGGACAGGGGGTCCTACAATGAGCAGTTCTTC.

The chain uses TRBV10-2 and TRBJ2-3; D perhaps matches TRBD1 (5 bases). This CDR3 is built from 14 residues. V was shortened by 6 bases and J by 0 bases, with 10 bases between the two germline ends. The germline V gene encodes CDR1 WSHSY and CDR2 SAAADI. The CDR3 sequence is CASRDTTSTDTQYF. For the CDR3, the DNA is TGCGCCAGCAGGGACACGACGAGCACAGATACGCAGTATTTT.

The chain joins TRBV9 to TRBJ2-7; D gene ambiguous. The V and J ends lost 6 bases and 0 bases respectively, with 13 bases between them. The CDR3 spans 14 residues. Germline lookup yields CDR1 SGDLS and CDR2 YYNGEE. The DNA for the CDR3 is TGTGCCAGCACTTCAGGCCAAAGCTCCTACGAGCAGTACTTC. It translates to CASTSGQSSYEQYF.

The chain employs TRBV10-1 and TRBJ1-5; 7 bases map to TRBD1. Germline lookup yields CDR1 WNHNN and CDR2 SYGVQD (reference sequence). The CDR3 has 15 amino acids. With 11 bases clipped from V and 4 bases from J, the junction kept 14 bases outside the gene matches. The DNA for the CDR3 is TGCGCCCGCTCGGACAGGTGGGGCGAAAATCAGCCCCAGCATTTT. Its translation: CARSDRWGENQPQHF.

This chain links TRBV19 with TRBJ2-7; D uncertain. Between the trimmed V and J ends, which lost 5 bases and 1 base, there was a span of 6 bases. The CDR3 runs to 12 residues. CDR1 LNHDA and CDR2 SQIVND come from the germline V gene (reference sequence). CDR3 sequence (DNA): TGTGCCAGTAGTTCTAATTCCTACGAGCAGTACTTC. As protein: CASSSNSYEQYF.

This clone was detected a few times. The V gene is TRBV5-4, the J gene TRBJ1-1; 7 nucleotides agree with TRBD1. The length of the CDR3 is 16 residues. J gave up 2 bases and V 1 base, and 8 bases lay outside the gene matches. CDR1 is SGHNT and CDR2 is YYREEE in the germline V gene (reference sequence). CDR3 protein: CASSLWDSWANTEAFF. The CDR3 bases are TGTGCCAGCAGCTTGTGGGACAGCTGGGCAAACACTGAAGCTTTCTTT.

V and J are TRBV7-2 and TRBJ1-2; D unclear. In germline, CDR1 is SGHTA, CDR2 FQGNSA. V lost 4 bases and J 3 bases, leaving 12 bases between the germline ends. The length of the CDR3 is 14 residues. This chain's CDR3 is CASSYLKGDYGYTF. In DNA form, the CDR3 reads TGTGCCAGCAGCTACCTTAAAGGAGACTATGGCTACACCTTC. The variable domain in full, completed from reference TRBV7-2 and TRBJ1-2, reads GAGVSQSPSNKVTEKGKDVELRCDPISGHTALYWYRQSLGQGLEFLIYFQGNSAPDKSGLPSDRFSAERTGGSVSTLTIQRTQQEDSAVYLCASSYLKGDYGYTFGSGTRLTVV.

The chain joins TRBV2 to TRBJ2-7, with D uncertain. Germline V CDR1 and CDR2: SNHLY, FYNNEI. Trimming left V 6 bases short and J 0 bases short, with 9 bases between. The CDR3 is 13 residues long. The CDR3 coding sequence is TGTGCCAGCAGCCTCCCTGTCTCCTACGAGCAGTACTTC. Amino acids: CASSLPVSYEQYF.